This TCR beta chain appears in the sequencing data of a study of T cell changes during pregnancy in multiple sclerosis. TCRdb's table, derived via immunoSEQ multiplex PCR, lists solely in-frame clones and lacks some. This sample has about 99,000 clones, with 80% to 95% found just once. Germline V gene lookup returns CDR1 SGHRS and CDR2 YFSETQ. V trimming: 2 bases; J trimming: 5 bases; junction bases outside the gene matches: 5. The CDR3 has 14 residues. Source: peripheral blood, taken after pregnancy. This chain connects TRBV5-1 to TRBJ2-5; TRBD1 aligns across 8 bases. The TCR sequence derives from a female donor with multiple sclerosis, enrolled in a pregnancy study. As DNA, the CDR3 is TGCGCCAGCAGCTTCCAGGGGGCACGGGAGACCCAGTACTTC. Translated: CASSFQGARETQYF.